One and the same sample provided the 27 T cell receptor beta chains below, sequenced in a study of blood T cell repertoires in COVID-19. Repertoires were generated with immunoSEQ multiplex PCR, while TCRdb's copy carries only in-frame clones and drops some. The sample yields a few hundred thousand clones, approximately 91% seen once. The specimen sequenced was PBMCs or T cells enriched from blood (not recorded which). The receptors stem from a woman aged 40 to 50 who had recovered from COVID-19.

CDR3 amino acids: CASSLAGEDTQYF. The CDR3 nucleotides are TGTGCCAGCAGCTTAGCGGGGGAGGATACGCAGTATTTT. The chain joins TRBV11-2 to TRBJ2-3; D is possibly TRBD2 (6 bases). CDR1 and CDR2 from the germline V gene are SGHAT and FQNNGV. The V end was cut by 1 base, the J end by 6 bases, with 8 bases between. The CDR3 contains 13 residues.

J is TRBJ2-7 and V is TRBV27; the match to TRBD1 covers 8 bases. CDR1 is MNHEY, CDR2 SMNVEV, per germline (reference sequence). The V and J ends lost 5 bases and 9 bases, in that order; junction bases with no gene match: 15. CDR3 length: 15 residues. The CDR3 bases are TGTGCCAGCAGTCTCCGGGACAGGCCTCTATCGGGGCAGTACTTC. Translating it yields CASSLRDRPLSGQYF.

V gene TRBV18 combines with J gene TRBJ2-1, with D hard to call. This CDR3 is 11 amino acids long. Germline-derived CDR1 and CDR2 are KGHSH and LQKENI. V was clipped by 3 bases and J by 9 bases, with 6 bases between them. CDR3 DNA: TGTGCCAGCTCACCGGAGATTGAGCAGTTCTTC. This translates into CASSPEIEQFF.

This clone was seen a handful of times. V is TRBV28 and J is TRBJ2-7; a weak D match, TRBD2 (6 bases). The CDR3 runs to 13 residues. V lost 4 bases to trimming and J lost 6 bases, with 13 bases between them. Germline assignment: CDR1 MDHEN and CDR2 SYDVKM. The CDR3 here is CASSSGRRGEQYF. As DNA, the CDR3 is TGTGCCAGCAGTTCTGGGCGGAGGGGCGAGCAGTACTTC. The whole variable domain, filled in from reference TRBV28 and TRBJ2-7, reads DVKVTQSSRYLVKRTGEKVFLECVQDMDHENMFWYRQDPGLGLRLIYFSYDVKMKEKGDIPEGYSVSREKKERFSLILESASTNQTSMYLCASSSGRRGEQYFGPGTRLTVT.

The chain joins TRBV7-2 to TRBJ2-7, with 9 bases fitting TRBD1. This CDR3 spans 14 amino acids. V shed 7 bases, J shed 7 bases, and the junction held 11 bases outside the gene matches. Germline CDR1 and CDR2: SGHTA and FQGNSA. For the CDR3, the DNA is TGTGCCAGCATCGACAACAGGGGGCTTGGGGAGCAGTACTTC. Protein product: CASIDNRGLGEQYF.

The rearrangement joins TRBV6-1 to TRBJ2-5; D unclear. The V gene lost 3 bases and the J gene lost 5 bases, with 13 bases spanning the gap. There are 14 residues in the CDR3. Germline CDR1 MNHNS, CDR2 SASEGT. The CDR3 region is CASSDFATWETQYF. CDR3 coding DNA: TGTGCCAGCAGTGATTTCGCCACATGGGAGACCCAGTACTTC.

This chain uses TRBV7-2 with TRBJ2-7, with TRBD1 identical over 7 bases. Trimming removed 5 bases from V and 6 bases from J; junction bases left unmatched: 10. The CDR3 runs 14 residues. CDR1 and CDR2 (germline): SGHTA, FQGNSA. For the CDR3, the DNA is TGTGCCAGCAGCCCCCTAACGACAGGGCCCGAGCAGTACTTC. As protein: CASSPLTTGPEQYF.

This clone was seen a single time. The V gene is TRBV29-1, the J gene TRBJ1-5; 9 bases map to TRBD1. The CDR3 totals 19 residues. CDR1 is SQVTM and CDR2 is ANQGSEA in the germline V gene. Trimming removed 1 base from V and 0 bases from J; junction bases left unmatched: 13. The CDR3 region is CSVEVVRDREGNSNQPQHF. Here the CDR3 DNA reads TGCAGCGTTGAAGTTGTCCGGGACAGGGAAGGGAATAGCAATCAGCCCCAGCATTTT.

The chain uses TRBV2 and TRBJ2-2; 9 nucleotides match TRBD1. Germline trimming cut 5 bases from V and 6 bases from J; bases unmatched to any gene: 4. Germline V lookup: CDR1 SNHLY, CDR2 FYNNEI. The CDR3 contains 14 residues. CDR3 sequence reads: CASSKQGAAGELFF. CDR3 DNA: TGTGCCAGCAGTAAACAGGGGGCGGCCGGGGAGCTGTTTTTT.

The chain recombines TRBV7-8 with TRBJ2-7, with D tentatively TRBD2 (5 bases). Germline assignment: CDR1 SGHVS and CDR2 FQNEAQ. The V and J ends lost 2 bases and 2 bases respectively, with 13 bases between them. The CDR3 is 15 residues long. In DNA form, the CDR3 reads TGTGCCAGCAGCTTATACCCTAGCATACCCTACGAGCAGTACTTC. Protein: CASSLYPSIPYEQYF.

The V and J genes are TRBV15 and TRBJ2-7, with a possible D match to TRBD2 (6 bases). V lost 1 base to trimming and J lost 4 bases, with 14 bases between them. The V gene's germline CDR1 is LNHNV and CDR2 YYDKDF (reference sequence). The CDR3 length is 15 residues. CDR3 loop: CATSRGRDFSYEQYF. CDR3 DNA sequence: TGTGCCACCAGCAGAGGCCGGGACTTTAGTTACGAGCAGTACTTC.

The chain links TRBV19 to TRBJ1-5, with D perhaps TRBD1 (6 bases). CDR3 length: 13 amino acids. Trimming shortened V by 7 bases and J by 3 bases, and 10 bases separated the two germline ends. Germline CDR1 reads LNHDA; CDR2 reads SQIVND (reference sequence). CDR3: CASTDSLNQPQHF. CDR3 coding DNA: TGTGCCAGTACGGACAGCCTCAATCAGCCCCAGCATTTT. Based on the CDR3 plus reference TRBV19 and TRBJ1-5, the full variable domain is DGGITQSPKYLFRKEGQNVTLSCEQNLNHDAMYWYRQDPGQGLRLIYYSQIVNDFQKGDIAEGYSVSREKKESFPLTVTSAQKNPTAFYLCASTDSLNQPQHFGDGTRLSIL.

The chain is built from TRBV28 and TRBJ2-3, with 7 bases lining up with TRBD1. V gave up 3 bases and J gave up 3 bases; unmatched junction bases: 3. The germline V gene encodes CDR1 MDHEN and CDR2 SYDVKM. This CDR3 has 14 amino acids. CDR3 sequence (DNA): TGTGCCAGCAGTTTGTCGGGACAGACAGATACGCAGTATTTT. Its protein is CASSLSGQTDTQYF.

The CDR3 loop reads CASSPNRGPRYEQYF. The CDR3, as DNA: TGCGCCAGCAGCCCTAACAGGGGACCGCGCTACGAGCAGTACTTC. The chain is built from TRBV5-1 and TRBJ2-7; 7 bases align to TRBD1. Unmatched junction bases numbered 10, after V lost 4 bases and J lost 3 bases. The germline V gene encodes CDR1 SGHRS and CDR2 YFSETQ. This CDR3 has 15 residues.

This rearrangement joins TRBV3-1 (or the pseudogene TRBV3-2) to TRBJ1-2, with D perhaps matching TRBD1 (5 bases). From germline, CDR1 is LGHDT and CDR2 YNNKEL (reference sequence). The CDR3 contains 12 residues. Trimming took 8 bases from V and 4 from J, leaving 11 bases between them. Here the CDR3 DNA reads TGTGCCAGCGGTGGCAGGGCCTATGGCTACACCTTC. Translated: CASGGRAYGYTF.

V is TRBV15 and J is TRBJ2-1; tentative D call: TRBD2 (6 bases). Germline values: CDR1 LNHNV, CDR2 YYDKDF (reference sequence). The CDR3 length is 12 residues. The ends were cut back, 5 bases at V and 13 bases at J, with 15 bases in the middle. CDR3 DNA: TGTGCCACCAGCTCGGGACTTCGAGACCAGTTCTTC. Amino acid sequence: CATSSGLRDQFF. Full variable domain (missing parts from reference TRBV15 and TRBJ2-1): DAMVIQNPRYQVTQFGKPVTLSCSQTLNHNVMYWYQQKSSQAPKLLFHYYDKDFNNEADTPDNFQSRRPNTSFCFLDIRSPGLGDTAMYLCATSSGLRDQFFGPGTRLTVL.

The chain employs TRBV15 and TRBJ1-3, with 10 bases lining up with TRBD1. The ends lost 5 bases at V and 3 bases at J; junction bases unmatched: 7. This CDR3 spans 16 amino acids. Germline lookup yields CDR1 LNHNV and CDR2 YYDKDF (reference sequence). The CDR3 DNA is TGTGCCACCAGCCAGGACAGGGGGTGGAATGGAAACACCATATATTTT. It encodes CATSQDRGWNGNTIYF.

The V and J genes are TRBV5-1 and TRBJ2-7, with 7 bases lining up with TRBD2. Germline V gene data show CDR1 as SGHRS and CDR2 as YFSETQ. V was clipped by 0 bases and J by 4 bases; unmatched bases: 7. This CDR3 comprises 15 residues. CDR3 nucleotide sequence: TGCGCCAGCAGCTTGGACGCCGGGGGGTTTTACGAGCAGTACTTC. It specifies CASSLDAGGFYEQYF.

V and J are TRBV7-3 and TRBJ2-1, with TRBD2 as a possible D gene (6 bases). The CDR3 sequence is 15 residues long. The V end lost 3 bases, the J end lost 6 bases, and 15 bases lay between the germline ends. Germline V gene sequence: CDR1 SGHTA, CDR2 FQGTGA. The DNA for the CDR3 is TGTGCCAGCAGCTTCGGCCTCCGGAGGGTCAATGAGCAGTTCTTC. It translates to CASSFGLRRVNEQFF.

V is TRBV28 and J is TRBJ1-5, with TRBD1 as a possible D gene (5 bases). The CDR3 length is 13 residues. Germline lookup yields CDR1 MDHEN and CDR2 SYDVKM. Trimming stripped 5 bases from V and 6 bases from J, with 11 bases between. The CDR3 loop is CASSKQAGQPQHF. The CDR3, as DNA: TGTGCCAGCAGTAAACAGGCTGGTCAGCCCCAGCATTTT.

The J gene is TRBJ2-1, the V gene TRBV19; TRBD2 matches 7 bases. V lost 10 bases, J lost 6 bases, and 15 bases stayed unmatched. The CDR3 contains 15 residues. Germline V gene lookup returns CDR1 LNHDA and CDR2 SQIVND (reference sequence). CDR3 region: CATRILLAGANEQFF. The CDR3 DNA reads TGTGCCACCCGGATTCTCTTGGCGGGAGCCAATGAGCAGTTCTTC.

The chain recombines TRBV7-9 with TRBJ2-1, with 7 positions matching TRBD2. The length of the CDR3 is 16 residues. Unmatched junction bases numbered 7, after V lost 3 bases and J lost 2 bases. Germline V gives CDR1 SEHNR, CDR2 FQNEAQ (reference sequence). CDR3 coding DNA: TGTGCCAGCAGCTTTTCACCTAGCGGAACCTACAATGAGCAGTTCTTC. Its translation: CASSFSPSGTYNEQFF.

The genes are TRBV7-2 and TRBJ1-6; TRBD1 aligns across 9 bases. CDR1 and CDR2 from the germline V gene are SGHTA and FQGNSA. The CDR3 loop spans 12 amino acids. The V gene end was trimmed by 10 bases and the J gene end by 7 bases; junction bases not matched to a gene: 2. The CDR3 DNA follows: TGTGCCATAGGGACAGGGAATTCACCCCTCCACTTT. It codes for CAIGTGNSPLHF.

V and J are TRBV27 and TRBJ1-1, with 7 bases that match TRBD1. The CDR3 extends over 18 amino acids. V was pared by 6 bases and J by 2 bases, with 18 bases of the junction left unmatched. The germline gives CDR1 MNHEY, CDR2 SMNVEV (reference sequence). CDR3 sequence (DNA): TGTGCCAGCAGGAGAAGGGGGCCCCCTCCATTTTTTAACACTGAAGCTTTCTTT. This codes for CASRRRGPPPFFNTEAFF.

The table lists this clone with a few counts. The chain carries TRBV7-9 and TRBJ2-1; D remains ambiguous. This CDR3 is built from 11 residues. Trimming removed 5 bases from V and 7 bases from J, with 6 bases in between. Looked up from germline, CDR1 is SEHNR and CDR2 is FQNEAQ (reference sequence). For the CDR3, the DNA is TGTGCCAGCAGCCCGGTGAATGAGCAGTTCTTC. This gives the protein CASSPVNEQFF.

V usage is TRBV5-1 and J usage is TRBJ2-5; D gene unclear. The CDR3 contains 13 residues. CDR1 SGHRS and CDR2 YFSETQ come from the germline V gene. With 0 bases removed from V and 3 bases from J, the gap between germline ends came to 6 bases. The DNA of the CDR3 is TGCGCCAGCAGCTTGGGTGCAGAAGAGACCCAGTACTTC. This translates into CASSLGAEETQYF.

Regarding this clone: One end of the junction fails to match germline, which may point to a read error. The CDR3, as DNA: TGTGCTAGCAGCTTAGGAACTAGCGGGACTAATGAGCAGTTCTTC. Its protein is CASSLGTSGTNEQFF. This sequence joins TRBV7-7 and TRBJ2-1; 10 bases align to TRBD2. The CDR3 sequence is 15 residues long. Germline CDR1 is SSHAT and CDR2 is FNYEAQ (reference sequence).